The clone carrying this TCR delta chain showed up just a few times. What it binds is not known. Possible read error: a much larger clone is one base away. The identical CDR3 is also encoded by other nucleotide sequences in the sample. The data stem from a study of delta chains in infants with herpesvirus infections. Study-wide results and limits: The public clonotype might exist undetected in CMV-uninfected infants. Among approximately 19 CMV-infected infants, several showed the public Vdelta1 clonotype.

Reverse transcription of PBMC RNA used primers specific for the gamma and delta chains. TCRdb re-called the RT-PCR reads with CATT. The sample shows around 1,000 delta-chain clones, approximately 30% of them seen only once. The CDR3 is 20 amino acids. Between the trimmed V and J ends, which lost 4 bases and 0 bases, there was a span of 27 bases. CDR1 is TSWWSYY and CDR2 is QGS in the germline V gene. The sequencing here drew on peripheral blood, taken at time point 3 of longitudinal follow-up. This rearrangement joins TRDV1 to TRDJ1; D possibly corresponds to TRDD3 (6 bases). The origin of this receptor is a human donor who was a Ugandan infant, either HIV-exposed or HIV-unexposed (not recorded which). As DNA, the CDR3 is TGTGCTCTTGGGGGGCACGGTAGGGGGACCTTACACCTGTACACCGATAAACTCATCTTT. Translated, it gives CALGGHGRGTLHLYTDKLIF.